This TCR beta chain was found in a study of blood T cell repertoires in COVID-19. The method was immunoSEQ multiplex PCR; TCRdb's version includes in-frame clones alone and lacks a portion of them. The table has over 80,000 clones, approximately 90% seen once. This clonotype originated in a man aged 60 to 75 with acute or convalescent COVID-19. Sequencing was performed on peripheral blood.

CDR3 bases: TGTGCCAGCAGCGTAGCTGGGGGGATAGACTATGGCTACACCTTC. It specifies CASSVAGGIDYGYTF. The chain couples TRBV9 to TRBJ1-2; D perhaps matches TRBD1 (5 bases). From germline, CDR1 is SGDLS and CDR2 YYNGEE. This CDR3 spans 15 amino acids. The V and J ends lost 0 bases and 3 bases respectively, with 12 bases between them.